The present T cell receptor beta chain was sequenced within a study of Graves' ophthalmopathy and Graves' hyperthyroidism. Study results and caveats: The authors also found most expanded thyroid clonotypes above 0.001 frequency in blood.

Symptoms, serum thyroxine and TRAb, thyroid ultrasound, and orbital computed tomography formed the diagnostic basis. Fresh peripheral blood (more than 9.5 ml) yielded the PBMCs. The TCR beta CDR3 regions underwent amplification from RNA transcripts. Second-round multiplex PCR came after a first-round RT-PCR that employed HTBI primers. TCRdb redid the calling of the multiplex PCR reads with MiXCR, one entry per CDR3 protein. The sample has almost 750,000 distinct CDR3 sequences; roughly 41% are singletons. Many counts were recorded for this clonotype. No antigen is known for it. V shed 7 bases and J shed 9 bases, with 5 bases lying between them. This CDR3 comprises 10 residues. Per germline, CDR1 SGDLS and CDR2 YYNGEE.

The sample was peripheral blood. The TCR comes from an adult man with Graves' ophthalmopathy. This chain uses TRBV9 with TRBJ1-6, with D unclear. In nucleotides, the CDR3 is TGTGCCAGCGGCGGTTCACCCCTCCACTTT. The encoded protein is CASGGSPLHF.